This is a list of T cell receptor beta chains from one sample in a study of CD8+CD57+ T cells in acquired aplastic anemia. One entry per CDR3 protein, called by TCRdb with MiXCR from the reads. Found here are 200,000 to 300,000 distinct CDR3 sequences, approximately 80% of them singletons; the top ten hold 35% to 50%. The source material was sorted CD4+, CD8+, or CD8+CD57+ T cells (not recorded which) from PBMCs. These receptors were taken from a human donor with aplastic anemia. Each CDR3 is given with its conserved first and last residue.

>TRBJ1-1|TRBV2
CASSQEKGNTEAFF
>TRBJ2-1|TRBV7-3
CASSFVGWGDTQFF
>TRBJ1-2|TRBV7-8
CASSLDRDGLVYGDTF
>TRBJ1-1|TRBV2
CASSAGVYTEAFF
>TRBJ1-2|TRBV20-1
CGVNGENGYTF
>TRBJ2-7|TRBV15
CATSREITVSEQYF
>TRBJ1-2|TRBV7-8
CAGSLRDRGLAYGYTF
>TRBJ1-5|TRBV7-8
CASSSPQHF
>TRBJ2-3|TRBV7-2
CASSLGVDDHSLCF
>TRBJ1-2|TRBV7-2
CASSLERDRHVHGYTF
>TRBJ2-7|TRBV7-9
CATSVRGYGYNLGF
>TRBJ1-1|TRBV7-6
CASSLGRIPSTANFF
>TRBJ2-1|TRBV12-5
CASGSRTGDEQFF
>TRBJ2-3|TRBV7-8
CACGVGGTATQYF
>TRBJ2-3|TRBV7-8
CASRYGGTDKKYF
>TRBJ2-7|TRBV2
CASSGTVGAYEQYF
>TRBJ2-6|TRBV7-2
CASSLAGGYGAHDLTF
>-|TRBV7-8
CASSLRCGPDTQYF
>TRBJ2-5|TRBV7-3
CASSFSGSRGTHQYF
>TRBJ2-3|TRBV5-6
CASSLERAATDTQYF
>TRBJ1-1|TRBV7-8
CASSLARARDTEDFF
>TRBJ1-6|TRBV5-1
CASSLTGVGSPLHF
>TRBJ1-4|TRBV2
CASRPGGNETLFF
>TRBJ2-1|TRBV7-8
CASSLAGGTDTEEQFF
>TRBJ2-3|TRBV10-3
CAISDDGTAKPFF
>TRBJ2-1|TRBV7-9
CASSLETCGGEEFF
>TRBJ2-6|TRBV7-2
CASSLAGVPYGANVLTF
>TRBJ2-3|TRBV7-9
CASSAASGGDTEQF
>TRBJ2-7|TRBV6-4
CASYLTGEDYEQYF
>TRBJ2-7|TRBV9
CASGATGLEQYF
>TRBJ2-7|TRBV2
CASRDGGYEPHF
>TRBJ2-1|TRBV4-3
CASSPGLAGKNEQFF
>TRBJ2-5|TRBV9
CATSGGGGQARQHF
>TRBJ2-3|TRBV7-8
CASSLPGGPDTTYYF
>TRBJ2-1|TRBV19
CTSSIAGGPGEQFF
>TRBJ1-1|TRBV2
CASARDRGMNAEAFF
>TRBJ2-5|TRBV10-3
CAISVDPQETQYF
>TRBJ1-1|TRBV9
CASSVGDRQGGNKAFF
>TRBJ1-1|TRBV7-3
CASSATGQNTEAFF
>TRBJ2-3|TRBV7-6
CASSLAGVANEQF
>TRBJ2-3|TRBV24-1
CATSLGLAGGLDTQYF
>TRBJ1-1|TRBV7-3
CASCLDLKAVDQAFF
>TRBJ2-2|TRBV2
CASGGGGTDTQDFFF
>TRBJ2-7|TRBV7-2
CASTSGPGYEQYF
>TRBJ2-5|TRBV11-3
CASSLERDGVRETQYF
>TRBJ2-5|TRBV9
CASSSRGTWGATQYF
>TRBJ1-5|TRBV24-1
CATSETAGMGNQPQHF
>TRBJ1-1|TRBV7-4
CTSSATGMNTEAFF
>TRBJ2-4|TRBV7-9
CASSLEGGPDTQYFIQYF
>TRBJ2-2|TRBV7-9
CASSWADEQFFGPGELFF
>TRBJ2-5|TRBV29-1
CSVKDLQGEETQYF
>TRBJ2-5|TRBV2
CASGPTSEHDTQYF
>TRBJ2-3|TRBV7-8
CASSLVGEPQTQYF